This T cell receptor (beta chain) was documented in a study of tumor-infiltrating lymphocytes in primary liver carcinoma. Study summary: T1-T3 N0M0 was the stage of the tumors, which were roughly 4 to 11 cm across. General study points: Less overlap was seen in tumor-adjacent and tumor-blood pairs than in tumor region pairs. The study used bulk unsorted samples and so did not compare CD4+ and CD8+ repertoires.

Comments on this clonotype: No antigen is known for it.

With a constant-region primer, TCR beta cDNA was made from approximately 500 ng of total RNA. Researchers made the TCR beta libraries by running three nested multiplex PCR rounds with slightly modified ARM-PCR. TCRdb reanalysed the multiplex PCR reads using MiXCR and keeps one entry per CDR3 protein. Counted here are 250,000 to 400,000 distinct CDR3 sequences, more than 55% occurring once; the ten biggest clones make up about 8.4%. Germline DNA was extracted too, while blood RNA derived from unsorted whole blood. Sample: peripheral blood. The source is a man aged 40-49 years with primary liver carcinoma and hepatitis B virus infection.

Here the CDR3 reads CASSSGTGGLTGLRDEQFF. CDR3 DNA sequence: TGTGCCAGCAGTTCCGGGACAGGGGGACTGACGGGATTGCGGGATGAGCAGTTCTTC. This chain joins TRBV6-2 or TRBV6-3 and TRBJ2-1, with 11 positions matching TRBD1. The J segment lost 8 bases and the V segment lost 4 bases, leaving 19 bases of the junction unmatched. CDR1 is MNHEY and CDR2 is SVGEGT in the germline V gene. This CDR3 is 19 amino acids long.